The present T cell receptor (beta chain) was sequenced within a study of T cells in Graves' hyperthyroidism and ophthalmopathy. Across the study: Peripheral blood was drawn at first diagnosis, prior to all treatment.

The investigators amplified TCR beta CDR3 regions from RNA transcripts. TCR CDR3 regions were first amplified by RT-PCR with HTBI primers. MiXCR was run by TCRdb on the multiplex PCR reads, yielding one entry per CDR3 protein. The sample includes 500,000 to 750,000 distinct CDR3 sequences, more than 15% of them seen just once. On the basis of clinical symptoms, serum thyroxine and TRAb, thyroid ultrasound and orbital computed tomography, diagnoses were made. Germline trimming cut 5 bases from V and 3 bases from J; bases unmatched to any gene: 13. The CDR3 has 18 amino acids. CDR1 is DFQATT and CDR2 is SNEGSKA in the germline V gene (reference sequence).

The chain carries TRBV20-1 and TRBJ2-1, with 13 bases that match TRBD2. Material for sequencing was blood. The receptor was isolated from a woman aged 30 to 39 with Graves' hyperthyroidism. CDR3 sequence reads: CSASQGTGTSGIYNEQFF. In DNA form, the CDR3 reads TGCAGTGCTTCACAAGGAACCGGGACTAGCGGGATCTACAATGAGCAGTTCTTC.